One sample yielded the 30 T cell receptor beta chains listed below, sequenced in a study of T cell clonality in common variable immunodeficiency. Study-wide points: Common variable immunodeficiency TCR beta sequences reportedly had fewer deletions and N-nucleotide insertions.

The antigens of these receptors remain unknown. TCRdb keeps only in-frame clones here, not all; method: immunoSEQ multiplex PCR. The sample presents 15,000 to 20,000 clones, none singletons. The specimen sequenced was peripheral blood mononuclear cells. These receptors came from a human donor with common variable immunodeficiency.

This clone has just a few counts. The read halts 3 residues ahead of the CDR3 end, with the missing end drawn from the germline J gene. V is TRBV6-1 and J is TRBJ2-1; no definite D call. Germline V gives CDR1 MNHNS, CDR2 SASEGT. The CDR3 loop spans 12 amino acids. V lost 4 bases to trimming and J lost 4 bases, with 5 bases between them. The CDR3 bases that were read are TGTGCCAGCAGTGCTAATTACAATGAG. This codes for CASSANYNE. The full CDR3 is CASSANYNEQFF.

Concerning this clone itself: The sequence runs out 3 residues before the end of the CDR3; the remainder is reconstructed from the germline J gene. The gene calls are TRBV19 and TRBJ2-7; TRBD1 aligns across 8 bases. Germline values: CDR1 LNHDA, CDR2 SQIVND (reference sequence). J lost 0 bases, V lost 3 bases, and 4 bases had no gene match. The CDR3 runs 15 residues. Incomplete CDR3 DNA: TGTGCCAGTAGTATCACAGGGGGGAACTCCTACGAG. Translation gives CASSITGGNSYE. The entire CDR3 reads CASSITGGNSYEQYF.

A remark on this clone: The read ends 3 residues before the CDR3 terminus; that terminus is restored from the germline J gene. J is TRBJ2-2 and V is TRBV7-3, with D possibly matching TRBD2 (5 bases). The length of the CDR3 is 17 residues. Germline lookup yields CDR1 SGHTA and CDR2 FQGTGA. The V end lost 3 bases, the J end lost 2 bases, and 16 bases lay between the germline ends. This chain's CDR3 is CASSFGLLGGNTGELFF. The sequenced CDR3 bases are TGTGCCAGCAGCTTCGGACTGCTCGGCGGAAACACCGGGGAG.

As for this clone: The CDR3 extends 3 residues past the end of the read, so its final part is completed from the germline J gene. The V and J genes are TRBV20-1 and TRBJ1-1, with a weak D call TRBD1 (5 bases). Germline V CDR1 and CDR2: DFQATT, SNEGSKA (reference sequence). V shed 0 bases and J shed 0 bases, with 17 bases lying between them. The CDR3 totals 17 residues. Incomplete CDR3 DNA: TGCAGTGCTAGAGATAGAGGGCGACAGAGCATGAACACTGAA. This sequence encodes CSARDRGRQSMNTE. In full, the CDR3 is CSARDRGRQSMNTEAFF.

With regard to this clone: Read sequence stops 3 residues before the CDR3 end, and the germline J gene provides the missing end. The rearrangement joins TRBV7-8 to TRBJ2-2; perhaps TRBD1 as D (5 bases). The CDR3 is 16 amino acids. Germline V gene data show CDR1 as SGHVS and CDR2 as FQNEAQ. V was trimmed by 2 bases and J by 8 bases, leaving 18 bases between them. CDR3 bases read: TGTGCCAGCAGCTTATCCCCCAGGGTCGCATCAGGGGAG. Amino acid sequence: CASSLSPRVASGE. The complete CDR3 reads CASSLSPRVASGELFF.

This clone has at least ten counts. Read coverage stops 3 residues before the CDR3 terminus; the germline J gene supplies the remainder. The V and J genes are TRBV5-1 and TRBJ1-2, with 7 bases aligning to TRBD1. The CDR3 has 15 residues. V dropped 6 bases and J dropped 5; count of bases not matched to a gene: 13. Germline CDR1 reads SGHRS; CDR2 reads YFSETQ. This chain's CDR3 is CASTLTGDRTYGYTF. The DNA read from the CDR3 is TGCGCCAGCACCCTAACTGGGGACAGAACTTATGGC.

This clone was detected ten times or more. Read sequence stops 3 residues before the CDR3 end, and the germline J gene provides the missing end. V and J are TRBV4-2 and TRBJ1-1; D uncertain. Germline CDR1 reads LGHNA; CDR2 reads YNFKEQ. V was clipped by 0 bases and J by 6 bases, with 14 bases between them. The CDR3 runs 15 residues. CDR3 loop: CASSQDVRSFAEAFF. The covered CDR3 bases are TGTGCCAGCAGCCAAGATGTCAGATCATTCGCTGAA.

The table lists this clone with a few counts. The sequenced part of the CDR3 DNA is TGTGCCAGCTCACCAAAGCTACCCGGGACAGATTATGGC. Its translation is CASSPKLPGTDYG. The full CDR3 reads CASSPKLPGTDYGYTF. The genes are TRBV18 and TRBJ1-2; the match to TRBD1 covers 7 bases. The CDR3 goes on 3 residues after the read ends, and that part is filled in from the germline J gene. The CDR3 has 16 amino acids. Unmatched junction bases numbered 11, after V lost 2 bases and J lost 5 bases. Germline lookup yields CDR1 KGHSH and CDR2 LQKENI.

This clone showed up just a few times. The CDR3 DNA, read in part, is TGTGCCAGCAGCTTAGGACAGTACGGTGAA. Translated: CASSLGQYGE. In full, the CDR3 reads CASSLGQYGEAFF. The chain links TRBV7-2 to TRBJ1-1; D is perhaps TRBD1 (5 bases). Read sequence stops 3 residues before the CDR3 end, and the germline J gene provides the missing end. V lost 1 base and J lost 7, with 10 bases in between. This CDR3 region has 13 residues. Germline CDR1 reads SGHTA; CDR2 reads FQGNSA.

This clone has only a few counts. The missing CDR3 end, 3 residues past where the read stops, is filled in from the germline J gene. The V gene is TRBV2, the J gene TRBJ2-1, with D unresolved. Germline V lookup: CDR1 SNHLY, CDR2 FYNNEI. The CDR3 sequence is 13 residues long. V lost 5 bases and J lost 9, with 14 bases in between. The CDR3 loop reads CASSMTYLAEQFF. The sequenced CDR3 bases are TGTGCCAGCAGTATGACTTACCTCGCTGAG. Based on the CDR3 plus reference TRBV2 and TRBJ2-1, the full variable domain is EPEVTQTPSHQVTQMGQEVILRCVPISNHLYFYWYRQILGQKVEFLVSFYNNEISEKSEIFDDQFSVERPDGSNFTLKIRSTKLEDSAMYFCASSMTYLAEQFFGPGTRLTVL.

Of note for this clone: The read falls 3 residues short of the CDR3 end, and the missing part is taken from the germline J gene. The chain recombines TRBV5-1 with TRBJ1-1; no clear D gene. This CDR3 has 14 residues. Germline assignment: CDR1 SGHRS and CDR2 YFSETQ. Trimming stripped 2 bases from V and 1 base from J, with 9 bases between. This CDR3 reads CASSFSTANTEAFF. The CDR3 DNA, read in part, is TGCGCCAGCAGCTTTTCAACAGCGAACACTGAA.

CDR3 protein: CASSPVYGNTEAFF. CDR3 DNA, as far as it was read: TGTGCCAGCTCCCCGGTCTATGGGAACACTGAA. V is TRBV18 and J is TRBJ1-1; D unresolved. The missing CDR3 end, 3 residues past where the read stops, is filled in from the germline J gene. CDR1 KGHSH and CDR2 LQKENI come from the germline V gene. The CDR3 loop spans 14 amino acids. V dropped 6 bases and J dropped 1 base, with 12 bases sitting between them. The complete variable domain, with remaining parts taken from reference TRBV18 and TRBJ1-1, reads NAGVMQNPRHLVRRRGQEARLRCSPMKGHSHVYWYRQLPEEGLKFMVYLQKENIIDESGMPKERFSAEFPKEGPSILRIQQVVRGDSAAYFCASSPVYGNTEAFFGQGTRLTVV.

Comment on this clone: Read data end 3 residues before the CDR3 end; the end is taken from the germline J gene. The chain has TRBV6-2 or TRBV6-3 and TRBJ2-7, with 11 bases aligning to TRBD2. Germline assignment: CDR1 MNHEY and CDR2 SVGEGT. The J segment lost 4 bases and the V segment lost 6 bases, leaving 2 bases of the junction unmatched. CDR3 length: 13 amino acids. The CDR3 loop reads CASRLAGAYEQYF. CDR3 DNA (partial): TGTGCCAGCAGACTAGCGGGAGCGTACGAG.

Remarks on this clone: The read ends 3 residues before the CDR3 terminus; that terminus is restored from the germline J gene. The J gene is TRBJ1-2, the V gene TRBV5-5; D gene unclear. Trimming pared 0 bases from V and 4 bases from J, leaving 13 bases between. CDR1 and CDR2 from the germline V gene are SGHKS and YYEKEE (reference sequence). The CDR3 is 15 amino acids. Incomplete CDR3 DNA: TGTGCCAGCAGCTTGGCAGGCAGGTGGTTCTATGGC. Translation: CASSLAGRWFYG. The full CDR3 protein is CASSLAGRWFYGYTF.

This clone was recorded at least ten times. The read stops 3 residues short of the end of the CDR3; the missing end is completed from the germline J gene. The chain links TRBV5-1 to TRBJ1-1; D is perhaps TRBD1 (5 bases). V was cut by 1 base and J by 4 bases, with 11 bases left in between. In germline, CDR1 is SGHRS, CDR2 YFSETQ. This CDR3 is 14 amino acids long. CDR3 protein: CASSLTGVGTEAFF. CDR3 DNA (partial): TGCGCCAGCAGCTTGACAGGTGTGGGCACTGAA.

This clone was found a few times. The CDR3 sequence: CASSLTRGNEQFF. CDR3 DNA, as far as it was read: TGTGCCAGCAGCTTGACTAGGGGCAATGAG. The chain has TRBV7-3 and TRBJ2-1; a weak D match, TRBD2 (6 bases). The read stops 3 residues short of the end of the CDR3; the missing end is completed from the germline J gene. CDR1 is SGHTA, CDR2 FQGTGA, per germline. V was shortened by 3 bases and J by 6 bases, with 9 bases between the two germline ends. The CDR3 totals 13 residues.

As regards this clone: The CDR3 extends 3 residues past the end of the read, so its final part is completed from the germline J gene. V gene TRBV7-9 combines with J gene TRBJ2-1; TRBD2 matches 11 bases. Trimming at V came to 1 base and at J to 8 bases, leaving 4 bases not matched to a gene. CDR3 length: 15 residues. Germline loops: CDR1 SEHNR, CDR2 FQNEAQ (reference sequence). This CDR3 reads CASSLELAGVHEQFF. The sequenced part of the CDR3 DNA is TGTGCCAGCAGCTTAGAACTAGCGGGAGTGCATGAG.

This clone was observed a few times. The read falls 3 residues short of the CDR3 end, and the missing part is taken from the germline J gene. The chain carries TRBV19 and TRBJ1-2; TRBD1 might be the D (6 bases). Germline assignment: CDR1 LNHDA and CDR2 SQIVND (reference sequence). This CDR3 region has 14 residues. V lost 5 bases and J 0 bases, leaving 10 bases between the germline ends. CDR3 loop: CASSYRAPNYGYTF. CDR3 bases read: TGTGCCAGTAGTTACAGGGCGCCTAACTATGGC.

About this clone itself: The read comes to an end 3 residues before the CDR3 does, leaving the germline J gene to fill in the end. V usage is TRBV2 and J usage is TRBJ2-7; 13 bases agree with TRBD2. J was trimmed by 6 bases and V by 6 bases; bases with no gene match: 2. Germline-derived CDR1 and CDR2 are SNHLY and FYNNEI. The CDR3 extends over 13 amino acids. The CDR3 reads CASSGTSGVEQYF. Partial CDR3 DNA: TGTGCCAGCAGCGGGACTAGCGGGGTCGAG.

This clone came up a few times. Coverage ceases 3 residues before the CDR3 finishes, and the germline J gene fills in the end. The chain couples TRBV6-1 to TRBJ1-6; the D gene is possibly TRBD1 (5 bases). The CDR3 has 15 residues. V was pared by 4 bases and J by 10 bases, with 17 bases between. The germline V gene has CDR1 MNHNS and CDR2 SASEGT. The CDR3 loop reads CASSVEQGTASPLHF. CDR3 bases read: TGTGCCAGCAGTGTAGAGCAGGGAACAGCGTCACCC.

The CDR3 sequence is CASSGTGQTLAKNIQYF. The covered CDR3 bases are TGTGCCAGCTCCGGGACAGGTCAGACCCTAGCCAAAAACATT. The chain joins TRBV2 to TRBJ2-4; 8 positions agree with TRBD1. The sequence runs out 3 residues before the end of the CDR3; the remainder is reconstructed from the germline J gene. Trimming removed 8 bases from V and 0 bases from J; junction bases left unmatched: 12. The germline gives CDR1 SNHLY, CDR2 FYNNEI. The CDR3 contains 17 residues.

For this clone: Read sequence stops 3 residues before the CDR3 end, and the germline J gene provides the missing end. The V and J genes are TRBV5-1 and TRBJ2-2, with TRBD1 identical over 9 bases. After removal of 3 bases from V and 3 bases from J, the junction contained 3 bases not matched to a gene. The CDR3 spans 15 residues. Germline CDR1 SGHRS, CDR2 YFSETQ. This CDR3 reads CASSSGQGHTGELFF. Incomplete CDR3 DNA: TGCGCCAGCAGCTCAGGACAGGGGCACACCGGGGAG. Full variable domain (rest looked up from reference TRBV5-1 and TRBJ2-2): KAGVTQTPRYLIKTRGQQVTLSCSPISGHRSVSWYQQTPGQGLQFLFEYFSETQRNKGNFPGRFSGRQFSNSRSEMNVSTLELGDSALYLCASSSGQGHTGELFFGEGSRLTVL.

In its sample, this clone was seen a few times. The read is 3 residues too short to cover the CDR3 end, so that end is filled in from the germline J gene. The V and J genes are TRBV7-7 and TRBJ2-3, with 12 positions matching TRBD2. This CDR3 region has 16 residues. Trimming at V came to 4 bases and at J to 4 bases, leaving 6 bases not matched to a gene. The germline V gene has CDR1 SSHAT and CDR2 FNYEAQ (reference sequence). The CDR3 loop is CASSSSPSGGADTQYF. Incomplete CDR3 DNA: TGTGCCAGCAGCTCGTCCCCTAGCGGGGGGGCAGATACG.

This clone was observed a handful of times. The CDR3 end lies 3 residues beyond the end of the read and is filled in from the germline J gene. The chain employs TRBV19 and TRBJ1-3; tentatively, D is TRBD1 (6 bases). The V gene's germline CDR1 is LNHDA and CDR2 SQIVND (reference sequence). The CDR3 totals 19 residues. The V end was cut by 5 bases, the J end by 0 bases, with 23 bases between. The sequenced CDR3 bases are TGTGCCAGTAGTTCCAGGGGAGTAAGCCCAATAAACTCTGGAAACACC. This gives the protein CASSSRGVSPINSGNT. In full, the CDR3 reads CASSSRGVSPINSGNTIYF.

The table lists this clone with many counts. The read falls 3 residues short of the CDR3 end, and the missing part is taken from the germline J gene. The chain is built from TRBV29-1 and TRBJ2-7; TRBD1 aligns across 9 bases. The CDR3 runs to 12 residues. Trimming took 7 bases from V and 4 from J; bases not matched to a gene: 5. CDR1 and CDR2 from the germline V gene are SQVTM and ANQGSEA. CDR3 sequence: CSALDRGYEQYF. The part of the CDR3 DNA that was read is TGCAGCGCCCTGGACAGGGGTTACGAG.

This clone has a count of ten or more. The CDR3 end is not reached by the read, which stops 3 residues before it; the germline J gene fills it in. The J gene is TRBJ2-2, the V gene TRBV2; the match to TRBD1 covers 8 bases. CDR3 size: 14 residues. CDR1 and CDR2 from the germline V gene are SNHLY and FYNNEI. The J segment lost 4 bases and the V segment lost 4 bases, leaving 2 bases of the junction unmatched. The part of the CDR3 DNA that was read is TGTGCCAGCAGTGGACAGGGGCCCACCGGGGAG. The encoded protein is CASSGQGPTGE. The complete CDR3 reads CASSGQGPTGELFF.

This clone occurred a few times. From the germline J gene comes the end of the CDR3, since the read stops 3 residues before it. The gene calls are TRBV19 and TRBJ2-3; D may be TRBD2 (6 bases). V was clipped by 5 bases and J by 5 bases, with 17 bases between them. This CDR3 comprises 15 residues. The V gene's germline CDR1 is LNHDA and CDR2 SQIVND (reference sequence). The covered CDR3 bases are TGTGCCAGTAGTCTTACCGGGACTGGTAGAGATACG. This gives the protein CASSLTGTGRDT. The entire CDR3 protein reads CASSLTGTGRDTQYF.

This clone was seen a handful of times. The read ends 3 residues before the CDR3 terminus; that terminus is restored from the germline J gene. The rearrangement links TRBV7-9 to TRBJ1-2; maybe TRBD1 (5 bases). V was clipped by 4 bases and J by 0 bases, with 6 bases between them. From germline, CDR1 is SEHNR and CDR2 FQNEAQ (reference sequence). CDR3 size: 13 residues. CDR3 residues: CASSSTANYGYTF. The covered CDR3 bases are TGTGCCAGCAGCTCGACAGCTAACTATGGC.

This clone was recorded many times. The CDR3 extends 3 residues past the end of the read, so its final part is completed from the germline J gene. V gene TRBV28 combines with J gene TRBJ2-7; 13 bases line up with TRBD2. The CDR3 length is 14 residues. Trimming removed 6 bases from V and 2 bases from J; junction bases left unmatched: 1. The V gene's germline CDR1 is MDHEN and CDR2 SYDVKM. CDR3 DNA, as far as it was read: TGTGCCAGCAGCGGGACTAGCGGGGCCTACGAG. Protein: CASSGTSGAYE. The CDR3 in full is CASSGTSGAYEQYF.

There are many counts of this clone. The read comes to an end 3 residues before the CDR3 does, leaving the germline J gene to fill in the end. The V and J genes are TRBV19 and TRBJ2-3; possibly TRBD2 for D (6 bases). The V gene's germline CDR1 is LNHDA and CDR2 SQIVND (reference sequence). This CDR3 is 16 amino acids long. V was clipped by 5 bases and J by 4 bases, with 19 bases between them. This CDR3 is CASSRRQRAFPDTQYF. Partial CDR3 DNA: TGTGCCAGTAGTCGGAGACAGCGGGCGTTCCCAGATACG.